The entry below describes one T cell receptor (beta chain). Profiling relied on immunoSEQ multiplex PCR, and the TCRdb table lists in-frame clones only, not all of them. The sample carries around 77,000 clones, almost 95% recorded once. This sample is part of a study of control samples from healthy donors and cancer patients. This CDR3 has 14 residues. Germline V CDR1 and CDR2: KGHDR, SFDVKD. V dropped 7 bases and J dropped 1; count of bases not matched to a gene: 3. The sequenced material came from blood. This chain links TRBV24-1 with TRBJ1-2; 9 bases are a match to TRBD1. The TCR comes from a woman aged 55-70 years in good health. The CDR3 loop is CATRGDRDNYGYTF. In DNA form, the CDR3 reads TGTGCCACCAGGGGGGACAGGGATAACTATGGCTACACCTTC.